These 24 T cell receptor beta chains came from one sample sequenced in a study of Ad26.COV2.S vaccination and SARS-CoV-2 variants. Profiling relied on immunoSEQ multiplex PCR, and the TCRdb table lists in-frame clones only, not all of them. The data show 300,000 to 400,000 clones, 75% to 90% seen once. Treatment here: 19 received Ad26.COV2.S at low or high dose, single or two shots; about 5 received placebo; per-sample allocation not given. All samples were drawn on day 63, counting from the first vaccine or placebo injection. This material consisted of peripheral blood, taken in a trial of Ad26.COV2.S vaccine versus placebo. The receptors come from a person aged 18-60 years who received the Ad26.COV2.S COVID-19 vaccine or a placebo.

This clone came up a few times. The V gene is TRBV19, the J gene TRBJ1-1, with D unclear. Germline CDR1 LNHDA, CDR2 SQIVND (reference sequence). CDR3 length: 16 amino acids. V shed 4 bases and J shed 1 base, with 16 bases lying between them. CDR3 DNA: TGTGCCAGTAGTAGCCGTACTAGTTTCCGGAACACTGAAGCTTTCTTT. Residues: CASSSRTSFRNTEAFF.

In its sample, this clone was seen once. The chain joins TRBV15 to TRBJ2-1; 10 bases map to TRBD2. The germline V gene encodes CDR1 LNHNV and CDR2 YYDKDF (reference sequence). The CDR3 runs to 17 residues. Losses at the gene ends were 0 bases for V and 7 bases for J; bases not matched to a gene: 9. CDR3: CATSRDGSSGRHNEQFF. CDR3 nucleotide sequence: TGTGCCACCAGCAGAGATGGAAGTAGCGGGAGGCATAATGAGCAGTTCTTC.

The rearrangement links TRBV12-2 to TRBJ2-5; the table calls TRBD1, which could not be checked here. TRBV12-2 is annotated as a pseudogene. This CDR3 contains 13 residues. In nucleotides, the CDR3 is TGTGCAAGTCGCCCCACCCACAGGGAGACCCAGTACTTC. It translates to CASRPTHRETQYF.

This chain joins TRBV10-3 and TRBJ2-1; tentative D call: TRBD1 (5 bases). The CDR3 extends over 16 amino acids. V dropped 0 bases and J dropped 2 bases, with 11 bases sitting between them. The germline V gene has CDR1 ENHRY and CDR2 SYGVKD. CDR3 sequence reads: CAISESYDSPYNEQFF. CDR3 nucleotides: TGTGCCATCAGTGAGTCCTACGACAGTCCCTACAATGAGCAGTTCTTC.

This chain connects TRBV7-3 to TRBJ1-6, with D perhaps matching TRBD1 (5 bases). Germline CDR1 and CDR2: SGHTA and FQGTGA. The germline V and J ends were trimmed by 2 bases and 10 bases, with 12 bases remaining between them. The CDR3 spans 14 residues. The CDR3 region is CASSLGGGGSPLHF. CDR3 in DNA: TGTGCCAGCAGCTTAGGGGGTGGAGGATCACCCCTCCACTTT.

The rearrangement links TRBV12-3 or TRBV12-4 to TRBJ2-1, with D tentatively TRBD2 (6 bases). Trimming cost V 8 bases and J 9 bases, with 11 bases left between them. The CDR3 extends over 11 amino acids. The CDR3 sequence: CASHAGSEQFF. The CDR3 nucleotides are TGTGCCAGCCATGCGGGGAGTGAGCAGTTCTTC.

V usage is TRBV11-2 and J usage is TRBJ1-5, with D tentatively TRBD1 (5 bases). Germline CDR1 SGHAT, CDR2 FQNNGV. V lost 1 base to trimming and J lost 7 bases, with 11 bases between them. The length of the CDR3 is 14 residues. The CDR3 here is CASSLGGMGQPQHF. The DNA of the CDR3 is TGTGCCAGCAGCTTAGGGGGCATGGGGCAGCCCCAGCATTTT. The variable domain in full, completed from reference TRBV11-2 and TRBJ1-5, reads EAGVAQSPRYKIIEKRQSVAFWCNPISGHATLYWYQQILGQGPKLLIQFQNNGVVDDSQLPKDRFSAERLKGVDSTLKIQPAKLEDSAVYLCASSLGGMGQPQHFGDGTRLSIL.

This clone was recorded once. The chain has TRBV7-3 and TRBJ2-1; possible D gene TRBD2, 5 bases. Germline assignment: CDR1 SGHTA and CDR2 FQGTGA. The CDR3 has 16 amino acids. V lost 9 bases and J 9 bases, leaving 27 bases between the germline ends. CDR3 amino acids: CASDPRSSRVSSEQFF. The CDR3 nucleotides are TGTGCCAGTGACCCGCGTAGCTCGAGGGTTTCTAGTGAGCAGTTCTTC. Full variable domain (outside the CDR3, taken from reference TRBV7-3 and TRBJ2-1): GAGVSQTPSNKVTEKGKYVELRCDPISGHTALYWYRQSLGQGPEFLIYFQGTGAADDSGLPNDRFFAVRPEGSVSTLKIQRTERGDSAVYLCASDPRSSRVSSEQFFGPGTRLTVL.

This rearrangement joins TRBV6-2 or TRBV6-3 to TRBJ1-4, with D uncertain. Germline V gene data show CDR1 as MNHEY and CDR2 as SVGEGT. There are 14 residues in the CDR3. V lost 6 bases, J lost 10 bases, and 18 bases lay in between. CDR3: CASSSIVATRKLFF. CDR3 nucleotide sequence: TGTGCCAGCAGCTCCATAGTGGCAACCCGAAAACTGTTTTTT.

The J gene is TRBJ1-6, the V gene TRBV30, with D unclear. V was clipped by 6 bases and J by 10 bases, with 10 bases between them. Germline V gene lookup returns CDR1 GTSNPN and CDR2 SVGIG (reference sequence). The CDR3 has 11 residues. CDR3 bases: TGTGCCTGCCCACCTCCCTCACCCCTCCACTTT. Protein product: CACPPPSPLHF.

The V gene is TRBV7-9, the J gene TRBJ1-2; 9 bases map to TRBD1. Trimming at V came to 1 base and at J to 6 bases, leaving 6 bases not matched to a gene. Germline V gene sequence: CDR1 SEHNR, CDR2 FQNEAQ (reference sequence). This CDR3 contains 15 residues. The CDR3 DNA reads TGTGCCAGCAGCTTAGGAATAGGGGACAGGGATGGCTACACCTTC. Residues: CASSLGIGDRDGYTF.

The chain recombines TRBV2 with TRBJ2-5; 9 bases are shared with TRBD1. Germline CDR1 reads SNHLY; CDR2 reads FYNNEI. V lost 1 base and J lost 7; bases outside the gene matches: 10. The CDR3 sequence is 16 residues long. The CDR3 loop reads CASSEEGTGTPATQYF. CDR3 DNA sequence: TGTGCCAGCAGTGAAGAAGGGACAGGGACCCCGGCGACCCAGTACTTC.

This chain joins TRBV9 and TRBJ2-3, with TRBD2 as a possible D gene (5 bases). Trimming cost V 3 bases and J 6 bases, with 8 bases left between them. The CDR3 runs to 12 residues. Germline loops: CDR1 SGDLS, CDR2 YYNGEE. The CDR3 bases are TGTGCCAGCAGCGGGTCGGGGGATACGCAGTATTTT. This codes for CASSGSGDTQYF.

The genes are TRBV12-3 or TRBV12-4 and TRBJ1-1; a possible D gene is TRBD1 (6 bases). The germline V and J ends were trimmed by 7 bases and 7 bases, with 16 bases remaining between them. There are 13 residues in the CDR3. The CDR3 DNA sequence: TGTGCCAGCATCGTCCCGGGACATCTTGAAGCTTTCTTT. Translating gives CASIVPGHLEAFF.

This clone was counted many times. V usage is TRBV7-9 and J usage is TRBJ1-6, with unresolved D. Germline CDR1 is SEHNR and CDR2 is FQNEAQ (reference sequence). The V end lost 6 bases, the J end lost 7 bases, and 22 bases lay between the germline ends. There are 17 residues in the CDR3. CDR3 DNA: TGTGCCAGCAGTCCACACCCGGCTGGGAAACTAAATTCACCCCTCCACTTT. Translated: CASSPHPAGKLNSPLHF.

The genes are TRBV6-5 and TRBJ1-3; D not certain. Trimming removed 10 bases from V and 3 bases from J, with 10 bases in between. Germline CDR1 is MNHEY and CDR2 is SVGAGI. This CDR3 is 12 amino acids long. CDR3 sequence: CATFDGGNTIYF. The CDR3 DNA is TGTGCCACCTTCGACGGTGGAAACACCATATATTTT.

This clone was seen only a few times. The V and J genes are TRBV4-2 and TRBJ1-2, with D uncertain. The CDR3 is 12 amino acids. The V gene lost 1 base and the J gene lost 4 bases, with 4 bases spanning the gap. The germline CDR1 and CDR2 sequences are LGHNA and YNFKEQ. In DNA form, the CDR3 reads TGTGCCAGCAGCCAAGCTCCCTATGGCTACACCTTC. Translated, it gives CASSQAPYGYTF.

This clone was counted only a few times. The rearrangement joins TRBV29-1 to TRBJ1-1; a weak D match, TRBD1 (6 bases). Per the germline V gene, CDR1 is SQVTM and CDR2 is ANQGSEA. The CDR3 has 13 residues. Trimming removed 6 bases at V and 1 base at J, with 12 bases between. CDR3 nucleotide sequence: TGCAGCGTAGCCGTGACAGGGAACACTGAAGCTTTCTTT. Protein product: CSVAVTGNTEAFF.

This clone has only a few counts. This chain links TRBV30 with TRBJ1-5, with D unresolved. V dropped 5 bases and J dropped 0 bases, with 14 bases sitting between them. CDR3 length equals 15 residues. Germline CDR1 is GTSNPN and CDR2 is SVGIG (reference sequence). The CDR3 loop reads CAWGEGDFSNQPQHF. The DNA for the CDR3 is TGTGCCTGGGGGGAGGGAGACTTTAGCAATCAGCCCCAGCATTTT.

The rearrangement joins TRBV30 to TRBJ2-7, with a tentative D call TRBD1 (8 bases). The germline CDR1 and CDR2 sequences are GTSNPN and SVGIG (reference sequence). The V gene lost 5 bases and the J gene lost 6 bases, with 20 bases spanning the gap. The CDR3 length is 14 residues. In DNA form, the CDR3 reads TGTGCCTGGGCCGGACAGGGACTACTCTCCGAGCAGTACTTC. This encodes CAWAGQGLLSEQYF.

This clone came up once. The chain is built from TRBV6-2 or TRBV6-3 and TRBJ1-5, with a weak D call TRBD1 (5 bases). CDR1 MNHEY and CDR2 SVGEGT come from the germline V gene. The CDR3 is made up of 14 amino acids. The ends were cut back, 4 bases at V and 4 bases at J, with 11 bases in the middle. In DNA form, the CDR3 reads TGTGCCAGCAGTTTTATGGGGGGGAATCAGCCCCAGCATTTT. As protein: CASSFMGGNQPQHF.

This sequence joins TRBV28 and TRBJ2-6; D gene uncertain. Germline CDR1 and CDR2: MDHEN and SYDVKM. The length of the CDR3 is 16 residues. V lost 6 bases and J lost 1, with 13 bases in between. CDR3 amino acids: CASSPVVGSGANVLTF. CDR3 nucleotides: TGTGCCAGCAGCCCGGTCGTGGGATCTGGGGCCAACGTCCTGACTTTC.

The chain is built from TRBV28 and TRBJ1-1; D remains ambiguous. The CDR3 contains 12 residues. V was clipped by 3 bases and J by 6 bases, with 8 bases between them. The V gene's germline CDR1 is MDHEN and CDR2 SYDVKM. CDR3: CASSLKLSEAFF. DNA of the CDR3: TGTGCCAGCAGTTTGAAGTTATCTGAAGCTTTCTTT.

The chain recombines TRBV7-2 with TRBJ2-7; D may be TRBD2 (6 bases). This CDR3 comprises 14 residues. Germline lookup yields CDR1 SGHTA and CDR2 FQGNSA. Trimming shortened V by 1 base and J by 4 bases, and 11 bases separated the two germline ends. CDR3 DNA: TGTGCCAGCAGCTTAGTGGAGGGGAATTACGAGCAGTACTTC. This sequence encodes CASSLVEGNYEQYF.